This TCR beta chain is from a study of blood T cells in healthy people across ages. Points from the study as a whole: A strong correlation was seen between TCR beta diversity and naive T cell percentage. Age showed a roughly linear inverse relationship with TCR beta diversity per million T cells. When set beside aged donors, long-lived donors presented more naive CD4+ cells and higher diversity.

Between the trimmed V and J ends, which lost 3 bases and 3 bases, there was a span of 2 bases. Germline assignment: CDR1 SQVTM and CDR2 ANQGSEA. The CDR3 is 10 residues long. This clonotype showed up many times. As yet, its antigen is unknown. Total RNA extracted from each sample amounted to at least 6 micrograms. With a J-beta primer mix and a sample-barcoded 5' primer, a second PCR ran about 7 to 12 cycles. TCRdb redid the calling of the 5' RACE reads with MiXCR, one entry per CDR3 protein. The data hold around 1.5 million distinct CDR3 sequences, with about 31% observed a single time. V is TRBV29-1 and J is TRBJ1-2; no clear D. The sequence was collected from a woman in her twenties or thirties in good health. Sequencing was carried out using blood. The DNA of the CDR3 is TGCAGCGTTGAGCACTATGGCTACACCTTC. Its protein is CSVEHYGYTF.